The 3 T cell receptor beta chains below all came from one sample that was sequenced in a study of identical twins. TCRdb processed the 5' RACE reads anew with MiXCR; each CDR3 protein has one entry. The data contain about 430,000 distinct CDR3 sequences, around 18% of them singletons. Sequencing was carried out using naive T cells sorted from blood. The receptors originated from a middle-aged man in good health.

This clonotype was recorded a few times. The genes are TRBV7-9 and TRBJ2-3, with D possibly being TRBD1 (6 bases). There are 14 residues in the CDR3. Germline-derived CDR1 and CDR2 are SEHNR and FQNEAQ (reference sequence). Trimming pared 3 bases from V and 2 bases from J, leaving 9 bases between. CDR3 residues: CASSFTGSTDTQYF. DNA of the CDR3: TGTGCCAGCAGCTTTACAGGGTCCACAGATACGCAGTATTTT. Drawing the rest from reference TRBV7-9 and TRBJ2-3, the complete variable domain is DTGVSQNPRHKITKRGQNVTFRCDPISEHNRLYWYRQTLGQGPEFLTYFQNEAQLEKSRLLSDRFSAERPKGSFSTLEIQRTEQGDSAMYLCASSFTGSTDTQYFGPGTRLTVL.

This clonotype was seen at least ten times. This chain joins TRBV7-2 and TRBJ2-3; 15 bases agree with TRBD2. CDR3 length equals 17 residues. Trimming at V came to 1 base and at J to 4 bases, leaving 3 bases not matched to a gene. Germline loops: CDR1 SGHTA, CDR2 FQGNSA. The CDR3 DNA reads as TGTGCCAGCAGCTTAGTTGGGACTAGCGGGAGGTCAGATACGCAGTATTTT. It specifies CASSLVGTSGRSDTQYF.

The CDR3 region has the DNA TGTGCCAGCAGCAAGCGGCGACGATCCTTTCTTGAAAAACTGTTTTTT. Translation: CASSKRRRSFLEKLFF. J is TRBJ1-4 and V is TRBV21-1. TRBV21-1 is a pseudogene. This CDR3 has 16 residues.